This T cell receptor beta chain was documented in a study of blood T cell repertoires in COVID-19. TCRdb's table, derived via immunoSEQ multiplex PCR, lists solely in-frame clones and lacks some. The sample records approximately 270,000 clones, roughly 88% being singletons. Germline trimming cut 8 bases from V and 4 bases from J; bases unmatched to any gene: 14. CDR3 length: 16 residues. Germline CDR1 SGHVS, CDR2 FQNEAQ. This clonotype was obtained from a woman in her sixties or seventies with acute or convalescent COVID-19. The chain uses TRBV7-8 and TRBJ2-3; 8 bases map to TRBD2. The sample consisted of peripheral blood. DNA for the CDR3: TGTGCCAGCGATCTTCCGAGCGGGGGTGGGGCAGATACGCAGTATTTT. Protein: CASDLPSGGGADTQYF.